This TCR beta chain was sequenced in a study of blood T cells in healthy people across ages. From germline, CDR1 is SGHVS and CDR2 FNYEAQ. This CDR3 has 15 residues. Primed by a sample-barcoded 5' primer and a J-beta primer mix, a second PCR proceeded for 7 to 11 cycles. TCRdb passed the 5' RACE reads through MiXCR, listing each CDR3 protein once. The sample holds over 700,000 distinct CDR3 sequences, 20% to 25% seen once. The data also belong to a second study, concerning T cells of mothers and their children.

The J gene is TRBJ2-5, the V gene TRBV7-6; 9 bases are a match to TRBD1. The last part of the DNA fits TRBJ2-1 better; the J call may be wrong. The sequencing sample was made of blood. The TCR originated in a boy aged 10-17 years in good health. Here the CDR3 DNA reads TGTGCCAGCAGCTTAGTTTGGGGACAGGGTAATGAGCAGTTCTTC. It codes for CASSLVWGQGNEQFF.